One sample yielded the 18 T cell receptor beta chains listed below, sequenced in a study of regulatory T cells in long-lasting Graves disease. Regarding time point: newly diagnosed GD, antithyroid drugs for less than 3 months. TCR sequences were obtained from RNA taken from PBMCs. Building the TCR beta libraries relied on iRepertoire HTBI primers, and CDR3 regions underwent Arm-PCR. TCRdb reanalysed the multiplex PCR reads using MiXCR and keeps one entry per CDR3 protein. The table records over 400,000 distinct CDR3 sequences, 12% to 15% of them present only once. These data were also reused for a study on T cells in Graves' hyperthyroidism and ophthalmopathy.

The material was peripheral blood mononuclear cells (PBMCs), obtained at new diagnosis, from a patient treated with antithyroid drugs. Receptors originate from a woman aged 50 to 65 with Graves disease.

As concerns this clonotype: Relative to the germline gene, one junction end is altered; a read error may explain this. The CDR3 DNA reads TGTGCCAACAGTTTACTGGGGCGTCAGCCCCAGCATTTT. Its translation: CANSLLGRQPQHF. The V gene is TRBV27, the J gene TRBJ1-5; D might be TRBD1 (5 bases). CDR1 is MNHEY, CDR2 SMNVEV, per germline (reference sequence). The CDR3 has 13 amino acids.

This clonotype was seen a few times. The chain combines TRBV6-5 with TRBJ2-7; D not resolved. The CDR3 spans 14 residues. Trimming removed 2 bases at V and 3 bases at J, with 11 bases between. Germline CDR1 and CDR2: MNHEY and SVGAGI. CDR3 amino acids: CASSYTSEDYEQYF. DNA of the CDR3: TGTGCCAGCAGTTACACCTCTGAGGACTACGAGCAGTACTTC.

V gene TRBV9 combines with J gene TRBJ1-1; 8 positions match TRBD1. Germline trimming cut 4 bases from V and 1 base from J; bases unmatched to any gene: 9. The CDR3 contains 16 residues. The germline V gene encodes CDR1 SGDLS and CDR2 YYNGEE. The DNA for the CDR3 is TGTGCCAGCAGCTCAACCGGACAGGGAAAGAACACTGAAGCTTTCTTT. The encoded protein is CASSSTGQGKNTEAFF.

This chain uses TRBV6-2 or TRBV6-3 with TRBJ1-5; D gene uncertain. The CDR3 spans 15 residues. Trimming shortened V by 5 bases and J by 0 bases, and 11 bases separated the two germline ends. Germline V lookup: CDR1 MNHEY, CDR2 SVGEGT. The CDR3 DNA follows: TGTGCCAGCAGTGGCGGAACTTATAGCAATCAGCCCCAGCATTTT. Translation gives CASSGGTYSNQPQHF.

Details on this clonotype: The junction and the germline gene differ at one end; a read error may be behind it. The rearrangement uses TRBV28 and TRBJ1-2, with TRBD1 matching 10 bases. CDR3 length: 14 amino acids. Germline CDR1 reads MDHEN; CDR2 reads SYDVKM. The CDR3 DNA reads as TGTGCCAGCACTTGGGACAGGGGCCCCTATGGCTGCACCTTC. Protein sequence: CASTWDRGPYGCTF.

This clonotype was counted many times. CDR3 protein: CASSEASSGRLKGSYEQYF. The CDR3 bases are TGTGCCAGCAGTGAAGCTTCTAGCGGGAGATTAAAGGGCTCCTACGAGCAGTACTTC. The J gene is TRBJ2-7, the V gene TRBV6-1, with TRBD2 matching 10 bases. Losses at the gene ends were 0 bases for V and 0 bases for J; bases not matched to a gene: 11. This CDR3 comprises 19 residues. Germline V gene data show CDR1 as MNHNS and CDR2 as SASEGT.

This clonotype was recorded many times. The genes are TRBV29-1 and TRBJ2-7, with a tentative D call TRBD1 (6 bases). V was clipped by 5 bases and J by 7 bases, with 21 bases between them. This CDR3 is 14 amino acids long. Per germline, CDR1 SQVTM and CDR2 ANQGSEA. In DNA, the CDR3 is TGCAGCGTTCACTCACAGGCTCCAAGGGGGGAGCAGTACTTC. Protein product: CSVHSQAPRGEQYF.

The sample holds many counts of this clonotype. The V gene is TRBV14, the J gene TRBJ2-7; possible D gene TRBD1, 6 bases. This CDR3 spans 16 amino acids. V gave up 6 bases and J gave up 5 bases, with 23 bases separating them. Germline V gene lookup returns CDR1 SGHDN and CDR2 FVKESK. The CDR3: CASSYSVQGPFHEQYF. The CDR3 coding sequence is TGTGCCAGCAGTTACTCCGTACAGGGACCCTTCCACGAGCAGTACTTC.

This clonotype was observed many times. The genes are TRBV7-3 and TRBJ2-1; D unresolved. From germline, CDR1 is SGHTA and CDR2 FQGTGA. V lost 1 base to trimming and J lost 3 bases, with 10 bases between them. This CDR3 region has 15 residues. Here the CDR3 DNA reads TGTGCCAGCAGCTTAATTAGTACCAACTACAATGAGCAGTTCTTC. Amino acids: CASSLISTNYNEQFF.

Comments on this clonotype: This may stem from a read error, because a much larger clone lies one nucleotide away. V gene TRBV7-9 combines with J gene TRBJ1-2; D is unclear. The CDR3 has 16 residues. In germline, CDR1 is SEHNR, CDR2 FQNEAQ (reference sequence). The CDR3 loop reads CASSPGGPNSNHGYTF. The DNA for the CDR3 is TGTGCCAGCAGCCCCGGAGGTCCCAATTCTAACCATGGCTACACCTTC. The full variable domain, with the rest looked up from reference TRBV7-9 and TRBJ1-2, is DTGVSQNPRHKITKRGQNVTFRCDPISEHNRLYWYRQTLGQGPEFLTYFQNEAQLEKSRLLSDRFSAERPKGSFSTLEIQRTEQGDSAMYLCASSPGGPNSNHGYTFGSGTRLTVV.

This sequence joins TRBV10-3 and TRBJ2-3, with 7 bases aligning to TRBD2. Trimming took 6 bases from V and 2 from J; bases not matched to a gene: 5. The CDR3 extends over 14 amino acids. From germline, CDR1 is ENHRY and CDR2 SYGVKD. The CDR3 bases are TGTGCCATCAGGGGAGGGCAGTACACAGATACGCAGTATTTT. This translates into CAIRGGQYTDTQYF.

The CDR3 here is CAWSAPEVQGIGADTQYF. The CDR3 DNA reads TGTGCCTGGAGTGCCCCAGAAGTACAGGGAATCGGCGCAGATACGCAGTATTTT. The chain couples TRBV30 to TRBJ2-3, with a possible D match to TRBD1 (6 bases). The CDR3 length is 18 residues. Germline V gene sequence: CDR1 GTSNPN, CDR2 SVGIG (reference sequence). V was cut by 1 base and J by 4 bases, with 24 bases left in between. The full variable domain, completed using reference TRBV30 and TRBJ2-3, is SQTIHQWPATLVQPVGSPLSLECTVEGTSNPNLYWYRQAAGRGLQLLFYSVGIGQISSEVPQNLSASRPQDRQFILSSKKLLLSDSGFYLCAWSAPEVQGIGADTQYFGPGTRLTVL.

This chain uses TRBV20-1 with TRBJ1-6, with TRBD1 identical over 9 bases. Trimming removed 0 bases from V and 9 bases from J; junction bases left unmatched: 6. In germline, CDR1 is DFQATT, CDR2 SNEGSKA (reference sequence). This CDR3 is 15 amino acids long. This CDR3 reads CSARDRQGVFSPLHF. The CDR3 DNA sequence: TGCAGTGCTAGAGACCGACAGGGGGTTTTTTCACCCCTCCACTTT.

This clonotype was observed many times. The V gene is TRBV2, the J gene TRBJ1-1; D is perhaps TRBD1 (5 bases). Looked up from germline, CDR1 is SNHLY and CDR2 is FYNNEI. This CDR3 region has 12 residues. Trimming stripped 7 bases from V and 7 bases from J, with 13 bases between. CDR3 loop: CASTPGRGEAFF. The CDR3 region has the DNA TGTGCCAGCACACCGGGGAGGGGTGAAGCTTTCTTT.

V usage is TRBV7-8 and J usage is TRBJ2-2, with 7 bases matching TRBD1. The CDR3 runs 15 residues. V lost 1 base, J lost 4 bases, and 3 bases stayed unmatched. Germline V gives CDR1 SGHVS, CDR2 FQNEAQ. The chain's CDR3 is CASSLEGAGTGELFF. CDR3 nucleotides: TGTGCCAGCAGCTTAGAGGGGGCAGGCACCGGGGAGCTGTTTTTT.

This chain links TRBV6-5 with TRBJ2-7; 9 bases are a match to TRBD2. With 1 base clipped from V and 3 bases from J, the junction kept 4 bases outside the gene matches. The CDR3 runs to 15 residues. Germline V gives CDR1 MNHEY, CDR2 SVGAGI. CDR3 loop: CASSYLQREVYEQYF. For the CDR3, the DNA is TGTGCCAGCAGTTACTTGCAGCGGGAGGTCTACGAGCAGTACTTC.

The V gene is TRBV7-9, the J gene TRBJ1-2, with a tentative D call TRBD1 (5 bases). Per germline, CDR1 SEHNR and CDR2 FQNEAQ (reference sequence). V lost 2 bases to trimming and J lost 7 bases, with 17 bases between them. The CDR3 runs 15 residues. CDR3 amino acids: CASSLSQGGARGYTF. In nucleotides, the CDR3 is TGTGCCAGCAGCTTATCCCAGGGAGGGGCCCGTGGCTACACCTTC.

In nucleotides, the CDR3 is TGTGCCAGCAGCCCCGGGACAGCCGTACCAAACTATGGCTACACCTTC. It is translated as CASSPGTAVPNYGYTF. V usage is TRBV5-6 and J usage is TRBJ1-2; 7 bases are a match to TRBD1. The junction had 11 bases not matched to a gene; V was cut back by 4 bases and J by 2 bases. The CDR3 totals 16 residues. Germline loops: CDR1 SGHDT, CDR2 YYEEEE.